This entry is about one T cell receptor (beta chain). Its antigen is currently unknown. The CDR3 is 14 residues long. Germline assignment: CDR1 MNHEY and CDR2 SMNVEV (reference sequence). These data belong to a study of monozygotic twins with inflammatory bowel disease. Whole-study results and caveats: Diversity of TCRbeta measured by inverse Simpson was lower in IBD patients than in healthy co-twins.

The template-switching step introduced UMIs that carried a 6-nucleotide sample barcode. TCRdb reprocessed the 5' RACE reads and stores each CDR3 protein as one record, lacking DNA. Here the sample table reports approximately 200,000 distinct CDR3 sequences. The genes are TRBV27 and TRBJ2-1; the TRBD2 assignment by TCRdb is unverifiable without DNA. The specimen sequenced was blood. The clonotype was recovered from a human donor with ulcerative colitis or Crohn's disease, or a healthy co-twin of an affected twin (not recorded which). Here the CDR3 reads CASSAGFPYNEQFF.